This T cell receptor beta chain stems from a study of CD8+CD57+ T cells in acquired aplastic anemia. On the study more broadly: An average of about 3.4 ug of DNA was obtained from sorted CD4+ and CD8+ cells. Study-level findings and limits: Overlap between patients and controls comprised about 28 CD8+ CDR3 sequences. Significant differences in CD8+ Simpson's diversity were not observed between patients and controls.

Patients included in sequencing had previously demonstrated CD8+CD57+ cell expansion by flow cytometry. Among the patients, none had received any therapy at the time of blood sampling. In this sample, this clonotype turned up a few times. Its antigen remains unknown. Investigators profiled TCR beta VDJ and CDR3 from genomic DNA template. Using its own MiXCR run on the reads, TCRdb lists one record per CDR3 protein. The sample holds about half a million distinct CDR3 sequences, around 30% seen once. Per the germline V gene, CDR1 is SGHRS and CDR2 is YFSETQ. The CDR3 is 13 residues long. Trimming removed 4 bases at V and 7 bases at J, with 14 bases between.

The chain has TRBV5-1 and TRBJ1-2; weak D call: TRBD1 (5 bases). This sequence was found in a human donor with aplastic anemia. Sequencing was done on a sample of sorted CD4+, CD8+, or CD8+CD57+ T cells (not recorded which) from PBMCs. The CDR3 coding sequence is TGCGCCAGCAGCGACGGCAGGGCAGGTGGCTACACCTTC. Translation gives CASSDGRAGGYTF.